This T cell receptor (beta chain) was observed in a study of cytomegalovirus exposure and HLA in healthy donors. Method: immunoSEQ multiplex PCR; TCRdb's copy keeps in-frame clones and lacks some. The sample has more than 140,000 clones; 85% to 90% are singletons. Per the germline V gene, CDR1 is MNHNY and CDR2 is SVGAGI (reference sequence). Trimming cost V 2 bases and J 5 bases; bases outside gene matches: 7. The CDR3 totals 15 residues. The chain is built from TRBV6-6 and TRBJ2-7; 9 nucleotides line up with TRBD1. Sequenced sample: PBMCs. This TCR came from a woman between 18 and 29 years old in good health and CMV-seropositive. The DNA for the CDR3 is TGTGCCAGCAGTTACCCCGGGACAGGGAATGACGAGCAGTACTTC. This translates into CASSYPGTGNDEQYF.